This T cell receptor beta chain was profiled in a study of blood T cell repertoires in COVID-19. Study at large: T cells, B-cell-depleted T cells, or PBMCs provided the cDNA or gDNA that served as material.

Original methodology: Reference gene primer amplification gave nucleated cell count estimates. Here immunoSEQ multiplex PCR was the method, and the copy in TCRdb shows in-frame clones only, minus some. V and J calls plus clone size are reproduced from that table; the DNA served to infer D and trimming. The sample consists of about 190,000 clones, 89% of them appearing once. Looked up from germline, CDR1 is LNHDA and CDR2 is SQIVND (reference sequence). Trimming shortened V by 5 bases and J by 3 bases, and 11 bases separated the two germline ends. The CDR3 runs to 14 residues. The rearrangement links TRBV19 to TRBJ2-1; no reliable D call. The sequenced sample was peripheral blood. The sequence was collected from a man aged 35 to 55 with acute or convalescent COVID-19. CDR3: CASSLQTVYNEQFF. CDR3 nucleotides: TGTGCCAGTAGTCTCCAGACTGTCTACAATGAGCAGTTCTTC. Based on the CDR3 plus reference TRBV19 and TRBJ2-1, the full variable domain is DGGITQSPKYLFRKEGQNVTLSCEQNLNHDAMYWYRQDPGQGLRLIYYSQIVNDFQKGDIAEGYSVSREKKESFPLTVTSAQKNPTAFYLCASSLQTVYNEQFFGPGTRLTVL.